This paragraph covers one T cell receptor beta chain sequence. As yet, its antigen is unknown. These data originate in a study of monozygotic twins with inflammatory bowel disease. Germline-derived CDR1 and CDR2 are LGHNA and YSLEER. The CDR3 length is 17 residues. Findings and caveats of the study: Clonotype sharing was lower in IBD patients than healthy twins, most markedly with disease activity.

The authors drew 2.5 to 3 ml of blood from each donor. One entry per CDR3 protein, without DNA, is what TCRdb gives after re-calling the 5' RACE reads. The sample holds about 450,000 distinct CDR3 sequences. The V and J genes are TRBV4-3 and TRBJ2-3; there is no DNA to check the TCRdb D call of TRBD2. The sample comprised blood. This clonotype originated in a human donor with ulcerative colitis or Crohn's disease, or a healthy co-twin of an affected twin (not recorded which). The CDR3 region is CASSLGLAASSTDTQYF.